The 21 T cell receptor beta chains reported below all come from one sample, sequenced in a study of blood T cell repertoires in COVID-19 (dated by TCRdb to the early 2020s). To prepare the library, the immunoSEQ multiplex PCR assay was applied. TCRdb holds this immuneACCESS table with in-frame rearrangements only. Some clones are missing; in checked studies, unresolved V genes explain under half, and the rest has no known cause. For this sample the table gives 200,000 to 250,000 clones, of which roughly nine tenths were detected only once. 3% to 4% of the sample lies in the top ten. The sequenced sample consisted of PBMCs or T cells enriched from blood (not recorded which). These receptor sequences come from a woman in her late teens or twenties in a cohort exposed to, infected with or recovered from COVID-19 (not recorded which).

This clone was counted between two and nine times. This chain joins TRBV28 and TRBJ2-3; weak D call: TRBD2 (5 bases). V was clipped by 5 bases and J by 6 bases, with 24 bases between them. This CDR3 is 17 amino acids long. Per the germline V gene, CDR1 is MDHEN and CDR2 is SYDVKM. Written as DNA, the CDR3 is TGTGCCAGCAGTCCTCCCGTTGGGAACAACTGGAGGGATACGCAGTATTTT. Translating gives CASSPPVGNNWRDTQYF. The whole variable domain, remainder taken from reference TRBV28 and TRBJ2-3, is DVKVTQSSRYLVKRTGEKVFLECVQDMDHENMFWYRQDPGLGLRLIYFSYDVKMKEKGDIPEGYSVSREKKERFSLILESASTNQTSMYLCASSPPVGNNWRDTQYFGPGTRLTVL.

For this clone: Possible read error: a much larger clone is one base away. The chain joins TRBV2 to TRBJ1-4, with 9 bases matching TRBD1. The germline gives CDR1 SNHLY, CDR2 FYNNEI. This CDR3 spans 14 amino acids. V lost 3 bases and J lost 8; bases outside the gene matches: 4. The CDR3 DNA sequence: TGTGCCAGCAGTGAGAGGGACAGGGACGAAAAACTGTTTTTT. Translated, it gives CASSERDRDEKLFF.

CDR3 region: CATSDFGGGKSGSSADTQYF. As DNA, the CDR3 is TGTGCCACCAGTGATTTCGGCGGGGGGAAGAGCGGGAGTAGTGCAGATACGCAGTATTTT. The chain employs TRBV24-1 and TRBJ2-3; 8 bases fit TRBD2. Germline assignment: CDR1 KGHDR and CDR2 SFDVKD. The J segment lost 4 bases and the V segment lost 1 base, leaving 18 bases of the junction unmatched. The length of the CDR3 is 20 residues.

This clone showed up just a few times. The J gene is TRBJ1-6, the V gene TRBV5-1; 8 bases line up with TRBD1. Germline trimming cut 0 bases from V and 5 bases from J; bases unmatched to any gene: 7. The CDR3 sequence is 17 residues long. Germline CDR1 is SGHRS and CDR2 is YFSETQ. The CDR3 loop is CASSLGTGIANNSPLHF. CDR3 nucleotide sequence: TGCGCCAGCAGCTTGGGGACAGGGATCGCAAATAATTCACCCCTCCACTTT.

The chain couples TRBV6-6 to TRBJ1-2; no clear D gene. CDR1 and CDR2 (germline): MNHNY, SVGAGI (reference sequence). V was clipped by 4 bases and J by 7 bases, with 13 bases between them. The CDR3 runs 13 residues. The CDR3 region is CASSSLPTGGYTF. Written as DNA, the CDR3 is TGTGCCAGCAGTTCACTGCCGACGGGTGGCTACACCTTC.

The chain links TRBV18 to TRBJ1-3; TRBD1 agrees at 10 bases. CDR1 and CDR2 from the germline V gene are KGHSH and LQKENI. The V segment lost 0 bases and the J segment 4 bases; nucleotides outside the gene matches: 9. The CDR3 covers 18 residues. The CDR3 DNA reads as TGTGCCAGCTCACCACCCGGACAGGGGGTAAAAGGCGGAAACACCATATATTTT. Its translation: CASSPPGQGVKGGNTIYF.

The J gene is TRBJ2-1, the V gene TRBV10-3; D is possibly TRBD2 (6 bases). There are 17 residues in the CDR3. CDR1 is ENHRY and CDR2 is SYGVKD in the germline V gene. Trimming took off 4 bases at V and 9 bases at J, with 25 bases between the two ends. The CDR3, as DNA: TGTGCCATCAGTGTGGGGACTTCTAGCGCGGACGTCACTGAGCAGTTCTTC. This sequence encodes CAISVGTSSADVTEQFF.

The rearrangement uses TRBV24-1 and TRBJ1-2; TRBD1 agrees at 11 bases. Germline loops: CDR1 KGHDR, CDR2 SFDVKD. The CDR3 is made up of 14 amino acids. Trimming cost V 6 bases and J 7 bases; bases outside gene matches: 6. CDR3 sequence (DNA): TGTGCCACCAGTCCCGGACAGGGGGCAACTGGCTACACCTTC. It yields the protein CATSPGQGATGYTF.

The chain is built from TRBV28 and TRBJ1-6; TRBD1 is a possible D gene (5 bases). The CDR3 has 12 amino acids. Germline V gene lookup returns CDR1 MDHEN and CDR2 SYDVKM. V lost 4 bases, J lost 8 bases, and 6 bases lay in between. The CDR3 sequence is CASSWGDSPLHF. CDR3 sequence (DNA): TGTGCCAGCAGTTGGGGGGATTCACCCCTCCACTTT.

J is TRBJ2-5 and V is TRBV2, with D uncertain. This CDR3 has 13 residues. Germline V gives CDR1 SNHLY, CDR2 FYNNEI. Trimming took 5 bases from V and 1 from J, leaving 8 bases between them. CDR3 amino acids: CASSTVTQETQYF. CDR3 coding DNA: TGTGCCAGCAGTACAGTGACCCAAGAGACCCAGTACTTC.

The rearrangement uses TRBV27 and TRBJ2-2; 7 nucleotides match TRBD1. The CDR3 is made up of 15 amino acids. J was trimmed by 3 bases and V by 2 bases; bases with no gene match: 3. Germline CDR1 is MNHEY and CDR2 is SMNVEV (reference sequence). The CDR3 bases are TGTGCCAGCAGTTTAAGGGGGCGCGACACCGGGGAGCTGTTTTTT. This sequence encodes CASSLRGRDTGELFF.

CDR3 DNA: TGTGCCAGCAGTGATATCCCCCACAACAATCAGCCCCAGCATTTT. It translates to CASSDIPHNNQPQHF. The rearrangement uses TRBV6-1 and TRBJ1-5; no definite D call. Trimming left V 3 bases short and J 3 bases short, with 12 bases between. Germline CDR1 MNHNS, CDR2 SASEGT. The CDR3 has 15 residues.

The chain carries TRBV13 and TRBJ1-2; 7 nucleotides align to TRBD1. The CDR3 is made up of 14 amino acids. The V gene's germline CDR1 is PRHDT and CDR2 FYEKMQ (reference sequence). V trimming: 0 bases; J trimming: 4 bases; junction bases outside the gene matches: 2. The CDR3 here is CASSLGSGGYGYTF. DNA of the CDR3: TGTGCCAGCAGCTTAGGCTCAGGGGGCTATGGCTACACCTTC.

This clone showed up just a few times. The chain employs TRBV24-1 and TRBJ2-1; TRBD2 agrees at 7 bases. The CDR3 covers 18 residues. V lost 4 bases and J lost 5; bases outside the gene matches: 16. From germline, CDR1 is KGHDR and CDR2 SFDVKD. CDR3 nucleotide sequence: TGTGCCACCAGTGAAGGAGGTATCCGGGACTACACCCACAATGAGCAGTTCTTC. Protein product: CATSEGGIRDYTHNEQFF.

The chain combines TRBV3-1 (or the pseudogene TRBV3-2) with TRBJ1-4; 8 bases match TRBD1. This CDR3 contains 16 residues. CDR1 and CDR2 (germline): LGHDT, YNNKEL (reference sequence). V lost 2 bases and J lost 1; bases outside the gene matches: 3. CDR3 protein: CASSQRDRRTNEKLFF. The CDR3 DNA sequence: TGTGCCAGCAGCCAAAGGGACAGGAGAACTAATGAAAAACTGTTTTTT.

This chain links TRBV7-8 with TRBJ2-4; no clear D. The CDR3 has 13 amino acids. V dropped 5 bases and J dropped 6 bases, with 11 bases sitting between them. Germline CDR1 SGHVS, CDR2 FQNEAQ. The CDR3 DNA sequence: TGTGCCAGCAGCCCCGACTCGGGAAACATTCAGTACTTC. Translated: CASSPDSGNIQYF.

The gene calls are TRBV14 and TRBJ1-3, with D possibly being TRBD1 (6 bases). The germline CDR1 and CDR2 sequences are SGHDN and FVKESK. V was clipped by 1 base and J by 0 bases, with 10 bases between them. The CDR3 has 16 amino acids. The CDR3, as DNA: TGTGCCAGCAGCCAAGTTGGGGACAACTCTGGAAACACCATATATTTT. Residues: CASSQVGDNSGNTIYF.

The rearrangement joins TRBV10-3 to TRBJ2-2, with a possible D match to TRBD2 (5 bases). The CDR3 is 15 residues long. The germline V gene has CDR1 ENHRY and CDR2 SYGVKD. V was trimmed by 3 bases and J by 2 bases, leaving 10 bases between them. CDR3 DNA: TGTGCCATCAGTGATGTGCTAGCCAACACCGGGGAGCTGTTTTTT. Translation gives CAISDVLANTGELFF.

The chain couples TRBV4-2 to TRBJ1-2; D remains ambiguous. V was clipped by 0 bases and J by 0 bases, with 11 bases between them. Germline CDR1 and CDR2: LGHNA and YNFKEQ. The CDR3 extends over 16 amino acids. CDR3 amino acids: CASSQEKPPANYGYTF. DNA of the CDR3: TGTGCCAGCAGCCAAGAAAAGCCTCCGGCTAACTATGGCTACACCTTC.

The V and J genes are TRBV19 and TRBJ2-7, with 8 bases matching TRBD2. The CDR3 runs 15 residues. The trim removed 8 bases at V and 3 bases at J, leaving 12 bases unmatched. Germline assignment: CDR1 LNHDA and CDR2 SQIVND (reference sequence). The CDR3 spells CASSESGGEYYEQYF. The CDR3 DNA sequence: TGTGCCAGTTCTGAGAGCGGGGGCGAGTACTACGAGCAGTACTTC. Full variable domain (rest looked up from reference TRBV19 and TRBJ2-7): DGGITQSPKYLFRKEGQNVTLSCEQNLNHDAMYWYRQDPGQGLRLIYYSQIVNDFQKGDIAEGYSVSREKKESFPLTVTSAQKNPTAFYLCASSESGGEYYEQYFGPGTRLTVT.

The rearrangement uses TRBV11-2 and TRBJ2-7; D might be TRBD1 (5 bases). Germline V gene sequence: CDR1 SGHAT, CDR2 FQNNGV. Trimming pared 2 bases from V and 4 bases from J, leaving 15 bases between. The CDR3 totals 15 residues. In nucleotides, the CDR3 is TGTGCCAGCAGCTTATACTGGGGCCCTGGATACGAGCAGTACTTC. Its protein is CASSLYWGPGYEQYF.